The 27 T cell receptor beta chains given below trace back to one sample, sequenced in a study of T cells after yellow fever vaccination. TCRdb reprocessed the 5' RACE reads via MiXCR and lists one record per CDR3 protein. The profile covers about 340,000 distinct CDR3 sequences, with under 15% appearing a single time and approximately 3.4% taken by the ten largest. Sequenced material: CD4+ T cells sorted from PBMCs, taken 15 days after the yellow fever booster vaccination. The receptor source for this set is a man in his late teens or twenties who received the YFV17D yellow fever vaccine.

The chain recombines TRBV6-2 or TRBV6-3 with TRBJ1-2; D is unclear. Germline V gene data show CDR1 as MNHEY and CDR2 as SVGEGT. The V gene lost 3 bases and the J gene lost 5 bases, with 7 bases spanning the gap. The CDR3 consists of 12 residues. The chain's CDR3 is CASSYPGYGYTF. The CDR3 nucleotides read TGTGCCAGCAGTTATCCGGGGTATGGCTACACCTTC.

Here the CDR3 DNA reads TGCGCCAGCAGCTTAGTGAGGGGAGCTAGCACAGATACGCAGTATTTT. Translated: CASSLVRGASTDTQYF. V usage is TRBV5-1 and J usage is TRBJ2-3; perhaps D is TRBD1 or TRBD2 (5 bases each). V was shortened by 2 bases and J by 0 bases, with 13 bases between the two germline ends. CDR1 SGHRS and CDR2 YFSETQ come from the germline V gene. This CDR3 has 16 residues.

This rearrangement joins TRBV7-2 to TRBJ2-7; D assignment may be TRBD1 or TRBD2 (5 bases each). Germline values: CDR1 SGHTA, CDR2 FQGNSA. V lost 1 base and J lost 2, with 12 bases in between. CDR3 length: 15 amino acids. The CDR3 bases are TGTGCCAGCAGCTTAGTCCCGGGACGTGCCTACGAGCAGTACGTC. It translates to CASSLVPGRAYEQYV.

Only a few counts were recorded for this clonotype. The chain joins TRBV12-3 or TRBV12-4 to TRBJ1-5, with 9 bases that match TRBD1. This CDR3 has 15 amino acids. With V trimmed by 3 bases and J by 1 base, 1 base remained unmatched. The CDR3 spells CASSFGQGSNQPQHF. The CDR3 DNA reads TGTGCCAGCAGTTTCGGACAGGGGAGCAATCAGCCCCAGCATTTT.

V is TRBV20-1 and J is TRBJ1-1; D ambiguous. Trimming shortened V by 0 bases and J by 4 bases, and 9 bases separated the two germline ends. Germline V gene lookup returns CDR1 DFQATT and CDR2 SNEGSKA (reference sequence). The CDR3 sequence is 13 residues long. The CDR3 coding sequence is TGCAGTGCTAGAGATGTTCGGAGCACTGAAGCTTTCTTT. It encodes CSARDVRSTEAFF.

V is TRBV3-1 and J is TRBJ1-5; D ambiguous. V was shortened by 2 bases and J by 1 base, with 15 bases between the two germline ends. Germline loops: CDR1 LGHDT, CDR2 YNNKEL (reference sequence). CDR3 size: 17 residues. The chain's CDR3 is CASSQTFSGVSNQPQHF. CDR3 nucleotides: TGTGCCAGCAGCCAAACCTTTAGCGGGGTGAGCAATCAGCCCCAGCATTTT.

The chain carries TRBV20-1 and TRBJ2-1; possibly TRBD2 for D (5 bases). Germline V gives CDR1 DFQATT, CDR2 SNEGSKA (reference sequence). The CDR3 consists of 11 residues. The ends were cut back, 3 bases at V and 8 bases at J, with 8 bases in the middle. The CDR3 DNA sequence: TGCAGTGCTAGGAGGGCTCATGAGCAGTTCTTC. This translates into CSARRAHEQFF.

The chain couples TRBV4-1 to TRBJ1-3; TRBD1 aligns across 8 bases. CDR1 and CDR2 (germline): MGHRA, YSYEKL. V lost 3 bases and J lost 6; bases outside the gene matches: 4. CDR3 length equals 14 residues. The CDR3 loop reads CASSQTGVANTIYF. In DNA form, the CDR3 reads TGCGCCAGCAGCCAGACAGGGGTTGCAAACACCATATATTTT.

This clonotype came up a few times. This sequence joins TRBV29-1 and TRBJ2-5; tentatively, D is TRBD1 or TRBD2 (5 bases each). Germline values: CDR1 SQVTM, CDR2 ANQGSEA. The germline V and J ends were trimmed by 8 bases and 0 bases, with 16 bases remaining between them. The CDR3 loop spans 14 amino acids. CDR3 in amino acids: CSLRDVWYQETQYF. The CDR3 nucleotides read TGCAGCCTTCGGGACGTTTGGTACCAAGAGACCCAGTACTTC.

This clonotype was seen a handful of times. V usage is TRBV9 and J usage is TRBJ2-3, with TRBD2 matching over 11 bases. J lost 2 bases, V lost 0 bases, and 5 bases had no gene match. This CDR3 has 17 residues. Germline values: CDR1 SGDLS, CDR2 YYNGEE. The CDR3 is CASSVGPSGGITDTQYF. The CDR3 DNA follows: TGTGCCAGCAGCGTAGGTCCTAGCGGGGGGATCACAGATACGCAGTATTTT.

This chain connects TRBV4-2 to TRBJ1-1; D is undetermined. This CDR3 has 15 amino acids. CDR1 is LGHNA and CDR2 is YNFKEQ in the germline V gene. The V end lost 0 bases, the J end lost 3 bases, and 11 bases lay between the germline ends. The CDR3, as DNA: TGTGCCAGCAGCCAAGACGGACTGGGGTACACTGAAGCTTTCTTT. Encoded protein: CASSQDGLGYTEAFF.

This rearrangement joins TRBV5-1 to TRBJ2-1, with 9 bases aligning to TRBD2. Germline CDR1 reads SGHRS; CDR2 reads YFSETQ. The CDR3 loop spans 16 amino acids. V trimming: 0 bases; J trimming: 10 bases; junction bases outside the gene matches: 11. The CDR3 is CASSLVGTSRSLEQFF. The CDR3 nucleotides are TGCGCCAGCAGCTTGGTCGGGACTAGCAGGTCTCTCGAGCAGTTCTTC.

This clonotype was observed a few times. This sequence joins TRBV5-1 and TRBJ2-7; 8 nucleotides agree with TRBD2. J was trimmed by 6 bases and V by 4 bases; bases with no gene match: 9. Looked up from germline, CDR1 is SGHRS and CDR2 is YFSETQ. CDR3 length: 14 residues. CDR3 sequence reads: CASSGSGGPAEQYF. CDR3 in DNA: TGCGCCAGCAGCGGTTCGGGGGGGCCCGCCGAGCAGTACTTC. Based on the CDR3 plus reference TRBV5-1 and TRBJ2-7, the full variable domain is KAGVTQTPRYLIKTRGQQVTLSCSPISGHRSVSWYQQTPGQGLQFLFEYFSETQRNKGNFPGRFSGRQFSNSRSEMNVSTLELGDSALYLCASSGSGGPAEQYFGPGTRLTVT.

This clonotype was picked up many times. The V and J genes are TRBV12-3 or TRBV12-4 and TRBJ2-4; the D gene is possibly TRBD2 (5 bases). The ends were cut back, 6 bases at V and 5 bases at J, with 11 bases in the middle. CDR3 length equals 13 residues. The CDR3 sequence: CASSARAENIQYF. CDR3 DNA sequence: TGTGCCAGCAGCGCGCGGGCGGAAAACATTCAGTACTTC.

Worth noting for this clonotype: One base away lies a much larger clone, so this may be a sequencing read error. The rearrangement links TRBV20-1 to TRBJ2-7, with 8 bases fitting TRBD2. CDR3 length: 14 residues. Germline CDR1 and CDR2: DFQATT and SNEGSKA (reference sequence). The CDR3 reads CSARVLAGSDEQYF. The CDR3 DNA reads as TGCAGTGCTAGAGTTCTAGCGGGCTCCGACGAGCAGTACTTC.

The chain couples TRBV25-1 to TRBJ1-1, with unresolved D. V was cut by 3 bases and J by 2 bases, with 13 bases left in between. The length of the CDR3 is 15 residues. Per the germline V gene, CDR1 is MGHDK and CDR2 is SYGVNS. The CDR3 DNA sequence: TGTGCCAGCAGTGACCCTTCGGACGGTAACACTGAAGCTTTCTTT. Translated: CASSDPSDGNTEAFF. The full variable domain, in which reference TRBV25-1 and TRBJ1-1 provide the parts outside the CDR3, is EADIYQTPRYLVIGTGKKITLECSQTMGHDKMYWYQQDPGMELHLIHYSYGVNSTEKGDLSSESTVSRIRTEHFPLTLESARPSHTSQYLCASSDPSDGNTEAFFGQGTRLTVV.

This chain uses TRBV6-5 with TRBJ1-2, with 7 nucleotides matching TRBD1. The V gene end was trimmed by 6 bases and the J gene end by 3 bases; junction bases not matched to a gene: 4. This CDR3 is 13 amino acids long. The germline gives CDR1 MNHEY, CDR2 SVGAGI. CDR3 residues: CASRSTGDYGYTF. DNA for the CDR3: TGTGCCAGCAGGTCCACAGGGGACTATGGCTACACCTTC.

This clonotype turned up a few times. This chain links TRBV12-3 or TRBV12-4 with TRBJ1-1; 8 bases are a match to TRBD1. The V segment lost 6 bases and the J segment 5 bases; nucleotides outside the gene matches: 8. The CDR3 contains 14 residues. The CDR3 loop reads CASSAGGGSTEAFF. The CDR3 nucleotides read TGTGCCAGCAGCGCAGGGGGCGGGTCGACTGAAGCTTTCTTT.

The J gene is TRBJ1-6, the V gene TRBV28, with D possibly matching TRBD1 (5 bases). The CDR3 length is 13 residues. The germline gives CDR1 MDHEN, CDR2 SYDVKM. V was shortened by 5 bases and J by 9 bases, with 11 bases between the two germline ends. CDR3 coding DNA: TGTGCCAGCAGTCCCCCGGGACCTTCACCCCTCCACTTT. Encoded protein: CASSPPGPSPLHF.

This clonotype occurred a few times. The chain carries TRBV18 and TRBJ2-2, with D possibly being TRBD1 (5 bases). The germline V gene has CDR1 KGHSH and CDR2 LQKENI. The CDR3 is 16 amino acids. V dropped 1 base and J dropped 1 base, with 10 bases sitting between them. The CDR3 DNA sequence: TGTGCCAGCTCACCACGGAACAGGCTGAACACCGGGGAGCTGTTTTTT. Residues: CASSPRNRLNTGELFF.

This clonotype was seen repeatedly, ten times or more. The chain is built from TRBV7-6 and TRBJ1-5; TRBD1 might be the D (5 bases). Germline V lookup: CDR1 SGHVS, CDR2 FNYEAQ. The CDR3 runs to 16 residues. Trimming cost V 1 base and J 7 bases, with 17 bases left between them. The CDR3 region has the DNA TGTGCCAGCAGCTTAGAGGCAGGGAAGAGGGTCCAGCCCCAGCATTTT. Residues: CASSLEAGKRVQPQHF.

This clonotype was counted only a few times. The rearrangement links TRBV7-8 to TRBJ1-1; D unresolved. This CDR3 has 14 residues. Germline CDR1 SGHVS, CDR2 FQNEAQ. V shed 2 bases and J shed 5 bases, with 12 bases lying between them. The CDR3 reads CASSLISRKTEAFF. The CDR3 region has the DNA TGTGCCAGCAGCTTAATCAGCAGGAAGACTGAAGCTTTCTTT.

Notes on this clonotype: Germline and junction disagree at one end, which may indicate a read error. The gene calls are TRBV4-2 and TRBJ2-1; 10 nucleotides match TRBD1. In germline, CDR1 is LGHNA, CDR2 YNFKEQ. The CDR3 loop spans 18 amino acids. CDR3 bases: TGTGCCAGCATCCAACTCACCGGGGGACAGGGGACCTACATTGAGCAGTTCTTC. It is translated as CASIQLTGGQGTYIEQFF.

This clonotype turned up a few times. CDR3 sequence: CASSREQGSEQYF. The CDR3 coding sequence is TGTGCCAGCTCAAGAGAGCAAGGATCCGAGCAGTACTTC. The chain joins TRBV18 to TRBJ2-7, with unresolved D. The CDR3 runs 13 residues. Trimming took 5 bases from V and 6 from J, leaving 14 bases between them. Germline loops: CDR1 KGHSH, CDR2 LQKENI. The full variable domain, rest sourced from reference TRBV18 and TRBJ2-7, is NAGVMQNPRHLVRRRGQEARLRCSPMKGHSHVYWYRQLPEEGLKFMVYLQKENIIDESGMPKERFSAEFPKEGPSILRIQQVVRGDSAAYFCASSREQGSEQYFGPGTRLTVT.

The CDR3 spells CSAYWTSEDTQYF. As DNA, the CDR3 is TGCAGTGCCTATTGGACTAGCGAGGATACGCAGTATTTT. The chain has TRBV20-1 and TRBJ2-3; 9 bases are shared with TRBD2. CDR1 is DFQATT, CDR2 SNEGSKA, per germline (reference sequence). CDR3 length: 13 residues. The V and J ends lost 6 bases and 6 bases, in that order; junction bases with no gene match: 7.

The chain has TRBV28 and TRBJ2-4; 8 bases are shared with TRBD2. Trimming removed 3 bases from V and 2 bases from J; junction bases left unmatched: 3. In germline, CDR1 is MDHEN, CDR2 SYDVKM. The CDR3 is 15 residues long. The DNA for the CDR3 is TGTGCCAGCAGTTTCAGCGGGGGAACCAAAAACATTCAGTACTTC. This translates into CASSFSGGTKNIQYF.

This clonotype was observed a handful of times. This chain links TRBV4-1 with TRBJ2-4, with D perhaps TRBD1 or TRBD2 (7 bases each). The CDR3 length is 15 residues. V was clipped by 4 bases and J by 7 bases, with 17 bases between them. Germline V gives CDR1 MGHRA, CDR2 YSYEKL. The CDR3 DNA sequence: TGCGCCAGCAGCCTCCAGACAGGGAGGGAGAACATTCAGTACTTC. This gives the protein CASSLQTGRENIQYF.